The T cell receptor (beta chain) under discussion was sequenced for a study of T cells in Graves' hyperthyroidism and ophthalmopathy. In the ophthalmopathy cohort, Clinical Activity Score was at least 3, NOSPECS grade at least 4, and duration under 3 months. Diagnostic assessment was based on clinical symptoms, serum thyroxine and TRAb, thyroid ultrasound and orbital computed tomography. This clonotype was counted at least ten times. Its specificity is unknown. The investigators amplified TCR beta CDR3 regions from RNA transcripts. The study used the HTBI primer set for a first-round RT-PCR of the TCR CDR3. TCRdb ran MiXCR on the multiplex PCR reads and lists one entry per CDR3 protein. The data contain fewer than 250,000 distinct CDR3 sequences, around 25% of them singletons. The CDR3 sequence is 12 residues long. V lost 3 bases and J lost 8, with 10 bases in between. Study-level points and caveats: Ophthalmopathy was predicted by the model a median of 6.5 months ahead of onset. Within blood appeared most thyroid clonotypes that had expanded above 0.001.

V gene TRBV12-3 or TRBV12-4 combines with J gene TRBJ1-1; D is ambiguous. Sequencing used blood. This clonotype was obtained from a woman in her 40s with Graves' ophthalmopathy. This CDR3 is CASSFPQTEAFF. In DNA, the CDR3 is TGTGCCAGCAGTTTTCCACAAACCGAAGCTTTCTTT.